The T cell receptor (beta chain) described here comes from a study of T cell responses to AZD1222 COVID-19 vaccine. V shed 4 bases and J shed 9 bases, with 16 bases lying between them. The germline V gene has CDR1 MNHEY and CDR2 SVGAGI. The CDR3 covers 15 residues. Libraries were prepared by immunoSEQ multiplex PCR; TCRdb keeps only in-frame clonotypes and omits some of them. The table lists more than 85,000 clones, roughly 84% of them singletons. This chain links TRBV6-5 with TRBJ1-6; D gene unclear. The clonotype comes from an adult in good health. The sequencing used peripheral blood, collected on day 0 of AZD1222 vaccination. The chain's CDR3 is CASSWAGPNVSPLHF. The CDR3 DNA follows: TGTGCCAGCAGTTGGGCAGGACCGAACGTTTCACCCCTCCACTTT.